This T cell receptor beta chain was obtained from a study of T cell responses to AZD1222 COVID-19 vaccine. A word on this clone: What it binds is not known.

Germline V gene lookup returns CDR1 SEHNR and CDR2 FQNEAQ (reference sequence). The CDR3 runs 15 residues. V was pared by 5 bases and J by 3 bases, with 9 bases of the junction left unmatched. Here immunoSEQ multiplex PCR was the method, and the copy in TCRdb shows in-frame clones only, minus some. This sample has 65,000 to 75,000 clones, with 88% found just once. Regarding the study as a whole: With two AZD1222 doses given, Spike-specific TCR breadth and depth both rose. Scientists sampled the repertoires only once the peak T cell response had passed. Nearly half of spike-specific TCRs reportedly target unmutated variant regions. White British ancestry dominated among donors, who included more females, and clonal diversity was possibly underestimated.

J is TRBJ1-2 and V is TRBV7-9; TRBD1 agrees at 7 bases. The starting material was peripheral blood, obtained 28 days after the second dose of the MenACWY control vaccine. The TCR sequence derives from an adult who received the MenACWY meningococcal vaccine as a control. CDR3 amino acids: CASSQGQDLDYGYTF. CDR3 sequence (DNA): TGTGCCAGCAGCCAAGGACAGGACCTAGACTATGGCTACACCTTC.